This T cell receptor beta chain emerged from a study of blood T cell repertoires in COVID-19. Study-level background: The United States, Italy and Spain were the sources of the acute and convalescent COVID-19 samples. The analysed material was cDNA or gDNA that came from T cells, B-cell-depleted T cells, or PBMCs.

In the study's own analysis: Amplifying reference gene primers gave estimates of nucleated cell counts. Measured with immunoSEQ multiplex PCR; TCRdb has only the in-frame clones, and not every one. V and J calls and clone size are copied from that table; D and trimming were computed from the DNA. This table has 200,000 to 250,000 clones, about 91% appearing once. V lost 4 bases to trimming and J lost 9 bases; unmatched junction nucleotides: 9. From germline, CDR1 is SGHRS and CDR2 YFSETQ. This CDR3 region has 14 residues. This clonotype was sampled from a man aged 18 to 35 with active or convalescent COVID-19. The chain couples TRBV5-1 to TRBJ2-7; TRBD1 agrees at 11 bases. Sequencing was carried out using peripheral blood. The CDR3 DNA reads TGCGCCAGCAGCCCCGGGACAGGGGGTCGGTGGCAGTACTTC. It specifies CASSPGTGGRWQYF.